The 7 T cell receptor beta chains below were found in one sample sequenced in a study of blood T cell repertoires in COVID-19. Here immunoSEQ multiplex PCR was the method, and the copy in TCRdb shows in-frame clones only, minus some. This sample has about 94,000 clones, with 80% found just once. The sequencing sample was made of peripheral blood. These receptors all come from a human donor in a cohort sampled during active COVID-19.

The chain links TRBV5-1 to TRBJ2-5; D possibly corresponds to TRBD2 (6 bases). The better agreement between TRBJ2-7 and the DNA end casts doubt on the J call. The CDR3 has 14 residues. Germline assignment: CDR1 SGHRS and CDR2 YFSETQ. This CDR3 is CASSSGTRRYEQYF. The CDR3 DNA reads as TGCGCCAGCAGCTCCGGGACTCGACGCTACGAGCAGTACTTC.

The chain joins TRBV7-2 to TRBJ2-3, with unresolved D. Germline-derived CDR1 and CDR2 are SGHTA and FQGNSA. The CDR3 spans 15 residues. Trimming cost V 3 bases and J 0 bases, with 10 bases left between them. This CDR3 is CASSLGRTSTDTQYF. The CDR3 DNA is TGTGCCAGCAGCTTGGGCCGTACTAGCACAGATACGCAGTATTTT.

The chain is built from TRBV6-5 and TRBJ2-7, with 7 positions matching TRBD2. V was clipped by 8 bases and J by 5 bases; unmatched bases: 12. The CDR3 is 14 amino acids. CDR1 and CDR2 from the germline V gene are MNHEY and SVGAGI. The CDR3 region has the DNA TGTGCCAGCTTACCTGGCGGGAGTATAAACGAGCAGTACTTC. This translates into CASLPGGSINEQYF.

This sequence joins TRBV7-9 and TRBJ1-1; D is ambiguous. V was trimmed by 5 bases and J by 4 bases, leaving 17 bases between them. Germline loops: CDR1 SEHNR, CDR2 FQNEAQ (reference sequence). There are 15 residues in the CDR3. CDR3 sequence: CASSLTGGRTTEAFF. CDR3 nucleotide sequence: TGTGCCAGCAGCCTAACCGGAGGGCGCACCACTGAAGCTTTCTTT. The entire variable domain, with the rest obtained from reference TRBV7-9 and TRBJ1-1, is as follows: DTGVSQNPRHKITKRGQNVTFRCDPISEHNRLYWYRQTLGQGPEFLTYFQNEAQLEKSRLLSDRFSAERPKGSFSTLEIQRTEQGDSAMYLCASSLTGGRTTEAFFGQGTRLTVV.

The chain joins TRBV6-5 to TRBJ2-7; 10 nucleotides align to TRBD1. The CDR3 is 15 residues long. CDR1 and CDR2 from the germline V gene are MNHEY and SVGAGI. V was pared by 8 bases and J by 3 bases, with 10 bases of the junction left unmatched. The CDR3 reads CASSSPGQGIYEQYF. For the CDR3, the DNA is TGTGCCAGCTCCTCCCCGGGACAGGGGATCTACGAGCAGTACTTC.

This chain uses TRBV7-7 with TRBJ2-1; weak D call: TRBD2 (5 bases). Germline lookup yields CDR1 SSHAT and CDR2 FNYEAQ (reference sequence). The CDR3 loop spans 12 amino acids. V lost 5 bases to trimming and J lost 7 bases, with 9 bases between them. The CDR3 loop is CASSPPGNEQFF. For the CDR3, the DNA is TGTGCCAGCAGCCCACCGGGGAATGAGCAGTTCTTC.

This chain joins TRBV7-9 and TRBJ2-3, with 8 bases that match TRBD1. The CDR3 sequence is 14 residues long. CDR1 and CDR2 from the germline V gene are SEHNR and FQNEAQ (reference sequence). V trimming: 10 bases; J trimming: 0 bases; junction bases outside the gene matches: 6. The CDR3 region is CATTGQGSTDTQYF. The CDR3 DNA is TGTGCCACCACCGGACAGGGCAGCACAGATACGCAGTATTTT.